These 2 T cell receptor beta chains originate from one sample sequenced in a study of control samples from healthy donors and cancer patients. Here immunoSEQ multiplex PCR was the method, and the copy in TCRdb shows in-frame clones only, minus some. In the table there are 140,000 or so clones, roughly 89% of which are singletons. Material for sequencing was blood. Receptors were obtained from a man younger than 40 in good health.

This clone was seen a single time. The rearrangement joins TRBV30 to TRBJ1-3; tentative D call: TRBD1 (6 bases). Germline V gene lookup returns CDR1 GTSNPN and CDR2 SVGIG (reference sequence). The CDR3 has 12 amino acids. With 2 bases removed from V and 8 bases from J, the gap between germline ends came to 10 bases. In DNA, the CDR3 is TGTGCCTGGAGTCCACAGGGAGACACCATATATTTT. Protein: CAWSPQGDTIYF.

The V call is TRBV4-2, the J call TRBJ2-5; D remains unclear. From germline, CDR1 is LGHNA and CDR2 YNFKEQ. This CDR3 is 18 amino acids long. V was trimmed by 0 bases and J by 5 bases, leaving 22 bases between them. The CDR3 sequence is CASSQDPASGTETETQYF. The DNA of the CDR3 is TGTGCCAGCAGCCAAGATCCGGCGTCGGGCACCGAGACCGAGACCCAGTACTTC.